The sequence of this TCR beta chain was determined in a study of early T cells in non-severe SARS-CoV-2 infection. V lost 0 bases, J lost 5 bases, and 2 bases lay in between. The CDR3 totals 11 residues. Germline loops: CDR1 SGHRS, CDR2 YFSETQ. TCRdb re-called the 5' RACE reads with MiXCR, one entry per CDR3 protein. The repertoire holds roughly 110,000 distinct CDR3 sequences, with approximately 10% as singletons. This clonotype was recorded at least ten times. The J gene is TRBJ2-5, the V gene TRBV5-1; D is uncertain. This TCR came from an adult who was a healthcare worker with PCR-confirmed SARS-CoV-2 infection or an uninfected control (not recorded which). The sample taken for sequencing was whole blood. The CDR3 reads CASSLDETQYF. In nucleotides, the CDR3 is TGCGCCAGCAGCTTGGATGAGACCCAGTACTTC.